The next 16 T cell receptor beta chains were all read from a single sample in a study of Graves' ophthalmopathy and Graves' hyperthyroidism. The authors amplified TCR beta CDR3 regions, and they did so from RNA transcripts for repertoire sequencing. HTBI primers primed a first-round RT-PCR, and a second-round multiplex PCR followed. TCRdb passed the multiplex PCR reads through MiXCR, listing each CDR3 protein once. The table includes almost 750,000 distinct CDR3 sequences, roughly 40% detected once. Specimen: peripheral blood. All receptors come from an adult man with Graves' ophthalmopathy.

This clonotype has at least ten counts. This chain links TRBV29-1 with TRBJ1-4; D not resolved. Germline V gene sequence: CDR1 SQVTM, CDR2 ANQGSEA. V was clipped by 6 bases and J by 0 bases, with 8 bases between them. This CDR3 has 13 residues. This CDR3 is CSVYGATNEKLFF. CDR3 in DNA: TGCAGCGTATACGGAGCAACTAATGAAAAACTGTTTTTT.

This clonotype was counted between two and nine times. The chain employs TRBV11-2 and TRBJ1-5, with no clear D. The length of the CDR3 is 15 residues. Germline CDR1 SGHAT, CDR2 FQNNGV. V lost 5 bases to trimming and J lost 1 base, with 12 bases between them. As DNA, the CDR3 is TGTGCCAGCAGCCCCGACGGGTCGAGCAATCAGCCCCAGCATTTT. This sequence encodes CASSPDGSSNQPQHF. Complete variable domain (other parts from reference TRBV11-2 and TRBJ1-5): EAGVAQSPRYKIIEKRQSVAFWCNPISGHATLYWYQQILGQGPKLLIQFQNNGVVDDSQLPKDRFSAERLKGVDSTLKIQPAKLEDSAVYLCASSPDGSSNQPQHFGDGTRLSIL.

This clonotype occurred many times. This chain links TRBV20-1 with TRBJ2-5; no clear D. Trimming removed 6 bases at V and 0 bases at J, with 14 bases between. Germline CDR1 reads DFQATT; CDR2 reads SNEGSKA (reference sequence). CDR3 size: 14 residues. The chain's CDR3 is CSAPQDGNQETQYF. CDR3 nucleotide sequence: TGCAGTGCCCCCCAGGACGGCAACCAAGAGACCCAGTACTTC.

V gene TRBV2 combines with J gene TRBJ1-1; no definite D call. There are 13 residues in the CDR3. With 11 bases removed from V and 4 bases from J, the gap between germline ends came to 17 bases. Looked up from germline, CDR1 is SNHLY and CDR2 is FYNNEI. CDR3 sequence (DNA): TGTGCCTGGAGTGTACGGAGAGCCACTGAAGCTTTCTTT. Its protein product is CAWSVRRATEAFF.

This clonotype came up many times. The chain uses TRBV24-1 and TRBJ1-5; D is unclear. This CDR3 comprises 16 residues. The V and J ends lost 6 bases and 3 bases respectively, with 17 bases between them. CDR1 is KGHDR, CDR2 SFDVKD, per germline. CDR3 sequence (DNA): TGTGCCACCAGTAGTGGGATCACGAACTTCAATCAGCCCCAGCATTTT. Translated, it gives CATSSGITNFNQPQHF.

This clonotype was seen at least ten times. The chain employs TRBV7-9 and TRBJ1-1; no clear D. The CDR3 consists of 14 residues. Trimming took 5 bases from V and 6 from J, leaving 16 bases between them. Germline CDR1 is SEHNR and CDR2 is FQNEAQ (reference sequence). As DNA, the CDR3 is TGTGCCAGCAGCCAGCCGGTTACAAGCGCTGAAGCTTTCTTT. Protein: CASSQPVTSAEAFF.

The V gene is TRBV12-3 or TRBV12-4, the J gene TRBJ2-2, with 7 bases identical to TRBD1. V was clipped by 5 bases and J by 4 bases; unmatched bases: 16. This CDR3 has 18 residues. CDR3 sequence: CASSPGNRGGASTGELFF. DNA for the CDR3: TGTGCCAGCAGTCCCGGGAACAGGGGCGGTGCGAGCACCGGGGAGCTGTTTTTT.

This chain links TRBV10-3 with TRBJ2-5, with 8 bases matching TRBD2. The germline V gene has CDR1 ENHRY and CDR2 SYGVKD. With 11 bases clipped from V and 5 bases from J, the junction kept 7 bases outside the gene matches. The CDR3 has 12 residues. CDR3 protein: CAHPGLGETQYF. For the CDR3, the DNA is TGTGCCCATCCGGGACTAGGGGAGACCCAGTACTTC.

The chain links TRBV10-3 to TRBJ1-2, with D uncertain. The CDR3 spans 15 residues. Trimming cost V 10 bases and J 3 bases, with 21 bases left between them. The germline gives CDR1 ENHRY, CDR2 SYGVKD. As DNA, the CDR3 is TGTGCCAGCAGAGGATGGGCAGGAGACTACTATGGCTACACCTTC. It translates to CASRGWAGDYYGYTF.

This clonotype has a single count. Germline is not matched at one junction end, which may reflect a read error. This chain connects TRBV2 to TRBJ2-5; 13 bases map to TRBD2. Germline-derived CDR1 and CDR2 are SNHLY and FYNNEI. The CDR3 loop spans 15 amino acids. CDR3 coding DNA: TGTGCCAGCAGGAGCCAATGGACTAGCGGGAGCGTGCTGTTCTTC. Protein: CASRSQWTSGSVLFF.

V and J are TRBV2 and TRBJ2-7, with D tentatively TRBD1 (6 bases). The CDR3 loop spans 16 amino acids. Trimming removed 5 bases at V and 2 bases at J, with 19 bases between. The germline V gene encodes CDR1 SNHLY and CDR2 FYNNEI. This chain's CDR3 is CASSFRVRTVPYEQYF. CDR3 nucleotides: TGTGCCAGCAGTTTTAGAGTGAGGACAGTACCCTACGAGCAGTACTTC.

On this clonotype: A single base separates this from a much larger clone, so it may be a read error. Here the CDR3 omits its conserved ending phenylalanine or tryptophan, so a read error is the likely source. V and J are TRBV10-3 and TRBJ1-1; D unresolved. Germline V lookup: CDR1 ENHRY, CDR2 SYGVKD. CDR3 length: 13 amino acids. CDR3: CASSDSMNTEAFL. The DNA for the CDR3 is TGTGCCAGCAGTGATTCCATGAACACTGAAGCTTTCCTT.

The CDR3 bases are TGTGCCAGCAGCTTAGGGACGCTCTACGAGCAGTACTTC. As protein: CASSLGTLYEQYF. The V call is TRBV7-9, the J call TRBJ2-7; D call uncertain. The ends were cut back, 1 base at V and 3 bases at J, with 7 bases in the middle. CDR1 SEHNR and CDR2 FQNEAQ come from the germline V gene (reference sequence). The CDR3 extends over 13 amino acids.

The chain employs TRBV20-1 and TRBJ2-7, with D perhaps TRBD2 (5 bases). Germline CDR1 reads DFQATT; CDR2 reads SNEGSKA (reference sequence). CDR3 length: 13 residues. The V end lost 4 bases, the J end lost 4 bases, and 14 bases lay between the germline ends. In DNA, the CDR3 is TGCAGTGCTATGCGAGGGAGTAGGTACGAGCAGTACTTC. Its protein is CSAMRGSRYEQYF.

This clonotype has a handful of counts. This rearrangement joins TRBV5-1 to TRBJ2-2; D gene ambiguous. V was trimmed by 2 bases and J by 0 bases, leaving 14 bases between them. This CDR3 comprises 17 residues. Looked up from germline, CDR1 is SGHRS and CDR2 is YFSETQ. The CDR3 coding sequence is TGCGCCAGCAGCTTAGGGCAGGTATACGCGAACACCGGGGAGCTGTTTTTT. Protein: CASSLGQVYANTGELFF.

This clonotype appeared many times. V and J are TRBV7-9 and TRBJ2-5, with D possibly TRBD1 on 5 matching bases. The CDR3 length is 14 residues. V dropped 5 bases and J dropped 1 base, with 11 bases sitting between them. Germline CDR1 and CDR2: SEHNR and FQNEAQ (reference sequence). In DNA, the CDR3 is TGTGCCAGCAGCACAGGACGGACCCAAGAGACCCAGTACTTC. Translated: CASSTGRTQETQYF.